What follows is one T cell receptor beta chain and its context. Its specificity is unknown. The same CDR3 arises from other DNA sequences in this sample as well. The sample originates from a study of beta chain features in type 1 diabetes. Points from the study as a whole: Compared to healthy donors, patients appeared to have naive, central memory and Treg TCRB repertoires that were more alike. Moderately but significantly shorter TCRB CDR3s were found in Type 1 diabetes patients in all four CD4+ subsets. PCR may have favored shorter templates equally in patients and controls.

Blood was collected once per donor into heparin, averaging around 120 mL. Central memory, naive, regulatory and stem cell-like memory CD4+ cells were sorted by CD45RO/CCR7/CD25/CD127/CD95/CD27. Of the isolated RNA, all was reverse transcribed, and so the sequenced material was expressed TCRB transcripts. Sequencing used immunoSEQ multiplex PCR; TCRdb keeps in-frame clones, though not all of them. The repertoire holds a few hundred thousand clones, over 9% seen once, with roughly 0.54% in the top ten. After removal of 4 bases from V and 8 bases from J, the junction contained 10 bases not matched to a gene. This CDR3 is 15 amino acids long. Germline V gene sequence: CDR1 MNHEY, CDR2 SVGAGI.

The sample comprised central memory CD4+ T cells from blood. This clonotype originated in a man aged 30 to 45 with type 1 diabetes. The J gene is TRBJ2-1, the V gene TRBV6-5; 8 nucleotides align to TRBD2. CDR3 DNA: TGTGCCAGCAGTTTAGCGGGGAAGTCGAGAGATGAGCAGTTCTTC. Amino acid sequence: CASSLAGKSRDEQFF.